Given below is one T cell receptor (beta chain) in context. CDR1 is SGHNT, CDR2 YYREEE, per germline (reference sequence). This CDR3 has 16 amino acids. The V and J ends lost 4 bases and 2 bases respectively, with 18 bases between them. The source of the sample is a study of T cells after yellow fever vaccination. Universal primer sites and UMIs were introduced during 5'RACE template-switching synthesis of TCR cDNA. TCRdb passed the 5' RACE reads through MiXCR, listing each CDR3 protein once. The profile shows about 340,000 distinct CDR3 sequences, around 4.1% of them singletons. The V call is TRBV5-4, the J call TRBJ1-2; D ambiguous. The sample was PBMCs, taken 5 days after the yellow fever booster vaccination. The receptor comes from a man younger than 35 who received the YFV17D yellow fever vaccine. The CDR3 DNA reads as TGTGCCAGCAGCCACGAGATAGGAGGGAACAACTATGGCTACACCTTC. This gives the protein CASSHEIGGNNYGYTF.